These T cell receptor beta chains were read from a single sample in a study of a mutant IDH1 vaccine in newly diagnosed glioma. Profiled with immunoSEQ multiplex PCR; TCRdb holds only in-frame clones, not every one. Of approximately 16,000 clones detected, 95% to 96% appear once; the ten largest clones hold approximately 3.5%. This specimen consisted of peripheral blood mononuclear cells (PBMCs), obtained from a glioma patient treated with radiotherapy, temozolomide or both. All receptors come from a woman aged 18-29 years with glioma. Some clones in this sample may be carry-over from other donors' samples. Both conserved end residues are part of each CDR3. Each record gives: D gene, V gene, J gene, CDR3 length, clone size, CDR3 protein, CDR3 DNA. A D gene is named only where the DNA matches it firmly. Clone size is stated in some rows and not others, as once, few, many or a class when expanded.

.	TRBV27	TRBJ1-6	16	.	CASSLMAVARGSPLHF	TGTGCCAGCAGTTTAATGGCGGTGGCCCGCGGTTCACCCCTCCACTTT
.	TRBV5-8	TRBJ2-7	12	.	CASSLIPYEQYF	TGTGCCAGCAGCCTCATACCCTACGAGCAGTACTTC
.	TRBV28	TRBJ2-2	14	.	CAAQRAANTGELFF	TGTGCCGCTCAGCGGGCAGCGAACACCGGGGAGCTGTTTTTT
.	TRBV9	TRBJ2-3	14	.	CASSPPGSPDTQYF	TGTGCCAGCAGCCCCCCAGGGTCGCCAGATACGCAGTATTTT
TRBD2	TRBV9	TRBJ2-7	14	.	CASSVAGTNYEQYF	TGTGCCAGCAGCGTAGCTGGGACTAACTACGAGCAGTACTTC
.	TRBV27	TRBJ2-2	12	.	CASSFVAGELFF	TGTGCCAGCAGTTTTGTCGCCGGGGAGCTGTTTTTT
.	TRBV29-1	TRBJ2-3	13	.	CSVEGGVTDTQYF	TGCAGCGTTGAGGGCGGGGTTACAGATACGCAGTATTTT
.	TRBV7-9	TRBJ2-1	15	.	CASSLLRTAGDEQFF	TGTGCCAGCAGCTTACTCCGGACTGCGGGCGATGAGCAGTTCTTC
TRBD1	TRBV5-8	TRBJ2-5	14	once	CASSFDRVMETQYF	TGTGCCAGCAGCTTTGACAGGGTCATGGAGACCCAGTACTTC
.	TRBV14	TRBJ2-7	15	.	CASSPELGMPYEQYF	TGTGCCAGCAGCCCTGAGCTGGGGATGCCCTACGAGCAGTACTTC
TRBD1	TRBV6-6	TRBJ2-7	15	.	CASSGAGQGDYEQYF	TGTGCCAGCAGTGGAGCGGGACAGGGTGACTACGAGCAGTACTTC
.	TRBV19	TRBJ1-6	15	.	CASTPDLGFNSPLHF	TGTGCCAGTACCCCGGACCTCGGATTTAATTCACCCCTCCACTTT
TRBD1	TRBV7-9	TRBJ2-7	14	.	CASSRDRESSEQYF	TGTGCCAGCAGCCGGGACAGGGAGTCCAGCGAGCAGTACTTC
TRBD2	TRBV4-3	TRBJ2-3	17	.	CASSQDFAGDDADTQYF	TGCGCCAGCAGCCAAGATTTTGCGGGAGATGATGCAGATACGCAGTATTTT
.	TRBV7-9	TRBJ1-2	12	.	CASSFNREGYTF	TGTGCCAGCAGCTTCAACAGGGAGGGCTACACCTTC
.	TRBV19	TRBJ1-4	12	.	CASSVENEKLFF	TGTGCCAGTAGTGTTGAGAATGAAAAACTGTTTTTT
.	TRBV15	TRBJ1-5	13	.	CATSTLGGQPQHF	TGTGCCACCAGCACCCTAGGGGGGCAGCCCCAGCATTTT
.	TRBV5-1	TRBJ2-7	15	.	CASSLATGRVYEQYF	TGCGCCAGCAGCTTGGCGACAGGTAGGGTCTACGAGCAGTACTTC
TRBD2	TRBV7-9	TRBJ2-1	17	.	CASSLGQAGGGYNEQFF	TGTGCCAGCAGCTTAGGGCAGGCTGGGGGGGGTTACAATGAGCAGTTCTTC
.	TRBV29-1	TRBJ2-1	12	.	CSASRDQRAQFF	TGCAGCGCCTCTAGGGACCAAAGGGCCCAGTTCTTC
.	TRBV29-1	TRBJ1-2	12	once	CSVDNTGYGYTF	TGCAGCGTTGACAACACGGGCTATGGCTACACCTTC
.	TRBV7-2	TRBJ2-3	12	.	CASSSPPGTQYF	TGTGCCAGCAGCTCGCCCCCAGGTACGCAGTATTTT
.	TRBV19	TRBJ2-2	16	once	CASSPYRGSDTGELFF	TGTGCCAGTAGTCCGTATAGGGGAAGTGACACCGGGGAGCTGTTTTTT
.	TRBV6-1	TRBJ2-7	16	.	CASSEADLPGSYEQYF	TGTGCCAGCAGTGAAGCCGATCTACCAGGTTCCTACGAGCAGTACTTC
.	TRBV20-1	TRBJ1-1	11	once	CSARRNTEAFF	TGCAGTGCTAGAAGGAACACTGAAGCTTTCTTT
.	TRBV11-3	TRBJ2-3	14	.	CASSRTYDTDTQYF	TGTGCCAGCAGCCGAACCTACGACACAGATACGCAGTATTTT
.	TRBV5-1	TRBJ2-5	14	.	CASSLGGVQETQYF	TGCGCCAGCAGCTTGGGGGGAGTACAAGAGACCCAGTACTTC
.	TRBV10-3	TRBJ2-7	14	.	CAISEFATGVEQYF	TGTGCCATCAGTGAATTTGCCACCGGGGTCGAGCAGTACTTC
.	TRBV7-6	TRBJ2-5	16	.	CASSLAQLYQGETQYF	TGTGCCAGCAGCTTAGCTCAGCTGTACCAGGGGGAGACCCAGTACTTC
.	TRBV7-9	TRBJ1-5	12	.	CASSKQGQPQHF	TGTGCCAGCAGCAAACAGGGTCAGCCCCAGCATTTT
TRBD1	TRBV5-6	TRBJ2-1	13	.	CASSSWTGFVRFF	TGTGCCAGCAGCTCATGGACAGGGTTTGTGAGGTTCTTC
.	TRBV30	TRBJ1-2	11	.	CAWSLGSGYTF	TGTGCCTGGAGTCTGGGGTCGGGCTACACCTTC
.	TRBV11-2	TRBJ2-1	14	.	CASSLVGDTDEQFF	TGTGCCAGCAGCTTAGTAGGAGATACGGATGAGCAGTTCTTC
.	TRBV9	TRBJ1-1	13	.	CASSPGGNTEAFF	TGTGCCAGCAGCCCGGGCGGGAACACTGAAGCTTTCTTT
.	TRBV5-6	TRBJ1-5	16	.	CASSLGAQSSNQPQHF	TGTGCCAGCAGCTTGGGGGCTCAGAGTAGCAATCAGCCCCAGCATTTT
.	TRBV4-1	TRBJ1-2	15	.	CASSQDNQAPGGYTF	TGCGCCAGCAGCCAAGATAATCAAGCCCCAGGAGGCTACACCTTC
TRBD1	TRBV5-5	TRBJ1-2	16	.	CASSLPYGQGSYGYTF	TGTGCCAGCAGCTTGCCATATGGACAGGGTTCCTATGGCTACACCTTC
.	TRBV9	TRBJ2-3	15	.	CASSVQAASTDTQYF	TGTGCCAGCAGCGTTCAGGCAGCAAGCACAGATACGCAGTATTTT
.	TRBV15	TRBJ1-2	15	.	CATSRPIGSGYGYTF	TGTGCCACCAGCAGACCCATTGGCAGTGGATATGGCTACACCTTC
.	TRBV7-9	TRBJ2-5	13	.	CASGLGFSETQYF	TGTGCCAGCGGCCTAGGGTTTTCCGAGACCCAGTACTTC
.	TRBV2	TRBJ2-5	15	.	CASSEMSGGVKTQYF	TGTGCCAGCAGTGAAATGTCCGGTGGTGTGAAGACCCAGTACTTC